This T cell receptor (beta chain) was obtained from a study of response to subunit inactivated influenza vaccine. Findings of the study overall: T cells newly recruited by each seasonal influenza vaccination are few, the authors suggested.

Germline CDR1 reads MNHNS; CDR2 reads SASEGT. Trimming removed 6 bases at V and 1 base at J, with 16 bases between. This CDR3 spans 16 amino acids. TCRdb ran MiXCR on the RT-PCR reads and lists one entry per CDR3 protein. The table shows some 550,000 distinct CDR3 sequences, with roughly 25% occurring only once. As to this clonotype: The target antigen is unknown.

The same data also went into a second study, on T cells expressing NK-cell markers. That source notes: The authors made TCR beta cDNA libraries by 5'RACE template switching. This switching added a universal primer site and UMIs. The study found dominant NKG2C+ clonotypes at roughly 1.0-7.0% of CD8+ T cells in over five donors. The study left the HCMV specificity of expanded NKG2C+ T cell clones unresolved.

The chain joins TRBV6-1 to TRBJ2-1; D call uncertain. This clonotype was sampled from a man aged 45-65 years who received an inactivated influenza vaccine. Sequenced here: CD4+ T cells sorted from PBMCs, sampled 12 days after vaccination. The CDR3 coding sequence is TGTGCCAGCAGCCCCGTTGTGGGGTCATCCTACAATGAGCAGTTCTTC. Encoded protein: CASSPVVGSSYNEQFF.